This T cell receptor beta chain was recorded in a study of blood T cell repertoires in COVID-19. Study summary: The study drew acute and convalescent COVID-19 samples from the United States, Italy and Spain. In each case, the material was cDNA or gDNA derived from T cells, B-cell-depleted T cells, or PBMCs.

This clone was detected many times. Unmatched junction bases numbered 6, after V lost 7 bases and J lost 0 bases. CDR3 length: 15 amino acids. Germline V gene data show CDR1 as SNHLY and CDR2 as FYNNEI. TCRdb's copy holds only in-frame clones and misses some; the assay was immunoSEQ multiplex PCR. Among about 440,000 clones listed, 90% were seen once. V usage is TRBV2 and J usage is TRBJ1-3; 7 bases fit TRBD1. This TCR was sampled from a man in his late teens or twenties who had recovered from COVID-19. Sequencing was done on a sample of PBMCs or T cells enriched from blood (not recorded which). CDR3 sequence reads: CASTWDSYSGNTIYF. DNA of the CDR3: TGTGCCAGCACTTGGGACAGCTACTCTGGAAACACCATATATTTT.